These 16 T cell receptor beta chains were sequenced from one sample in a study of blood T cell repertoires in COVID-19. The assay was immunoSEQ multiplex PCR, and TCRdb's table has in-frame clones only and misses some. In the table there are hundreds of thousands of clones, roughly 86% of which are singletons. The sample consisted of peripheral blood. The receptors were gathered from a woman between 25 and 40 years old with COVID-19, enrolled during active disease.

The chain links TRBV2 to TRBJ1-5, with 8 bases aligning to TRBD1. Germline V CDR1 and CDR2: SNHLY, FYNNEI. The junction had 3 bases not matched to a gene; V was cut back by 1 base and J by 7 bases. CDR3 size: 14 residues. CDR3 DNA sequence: TGTGCCAGCAGTGAAGGGACAGGGAGGCAGCCCCAGCATTTT. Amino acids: CASSEGTGRQPQHF.

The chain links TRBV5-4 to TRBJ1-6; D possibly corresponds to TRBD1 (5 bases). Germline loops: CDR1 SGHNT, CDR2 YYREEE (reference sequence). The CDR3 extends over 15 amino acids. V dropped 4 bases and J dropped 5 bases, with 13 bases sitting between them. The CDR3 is CASSIKGFHNSPLHF. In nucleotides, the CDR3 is TGTGCCAGCAGCATAAAGGGGTTTCATAATTCACCCCTCCACTTT.

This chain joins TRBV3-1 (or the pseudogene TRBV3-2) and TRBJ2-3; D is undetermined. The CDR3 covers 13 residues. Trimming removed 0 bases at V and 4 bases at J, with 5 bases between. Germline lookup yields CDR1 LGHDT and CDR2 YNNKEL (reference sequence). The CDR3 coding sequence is TGTGCCAGCAGCCAAGAGAGGCCAGATACGCAGTATTTT. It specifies CASSQERPDTQYF.

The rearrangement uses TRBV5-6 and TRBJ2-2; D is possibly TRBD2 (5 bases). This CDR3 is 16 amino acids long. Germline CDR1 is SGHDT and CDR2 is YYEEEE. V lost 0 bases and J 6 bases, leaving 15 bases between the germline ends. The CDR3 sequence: CASSLVFGETSGELFF. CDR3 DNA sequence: TGTGCCAGCAGCTTGGTCTTCGGGGAAACGTCCGGGGAGCTGTTTTTT.

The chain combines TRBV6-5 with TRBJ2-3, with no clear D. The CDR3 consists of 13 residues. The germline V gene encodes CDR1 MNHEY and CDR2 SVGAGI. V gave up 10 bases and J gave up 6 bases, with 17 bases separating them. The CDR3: CATFPSRRDTQYF. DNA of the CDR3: TGTGCCACCTTCCCCTCCCGCCGGGATACGCAGTATTTT.

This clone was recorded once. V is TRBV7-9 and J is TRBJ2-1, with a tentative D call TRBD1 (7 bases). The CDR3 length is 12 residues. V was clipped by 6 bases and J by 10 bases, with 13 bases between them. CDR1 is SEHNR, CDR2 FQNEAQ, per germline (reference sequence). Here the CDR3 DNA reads TGTGCCAGCAGGGGGACAGCGGGCGAGCAGTTCTTC. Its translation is CASRGTAGEQFF.

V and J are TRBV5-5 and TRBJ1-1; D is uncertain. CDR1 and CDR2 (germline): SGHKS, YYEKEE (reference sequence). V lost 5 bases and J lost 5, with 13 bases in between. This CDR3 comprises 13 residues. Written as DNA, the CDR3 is TGTGCCAGCAGGGGCTGGGCGGGGACTGAAGCTTTCTTT. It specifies CASRGWAGTEAFF.

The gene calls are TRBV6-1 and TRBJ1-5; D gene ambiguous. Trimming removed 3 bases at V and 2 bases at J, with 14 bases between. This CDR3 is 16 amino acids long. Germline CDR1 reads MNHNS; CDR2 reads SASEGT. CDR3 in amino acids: CASSDWRELGNQPQHF. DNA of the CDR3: TGTGCCAGCAGTGATTGGAGGGAGTTAGGCAATCAGCCCCAGCATTTT.

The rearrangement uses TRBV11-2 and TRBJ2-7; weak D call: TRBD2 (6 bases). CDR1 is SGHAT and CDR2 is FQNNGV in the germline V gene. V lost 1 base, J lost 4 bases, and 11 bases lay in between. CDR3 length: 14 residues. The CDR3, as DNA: TGTGCCAGCAGCTTAGTTAGGGGACTTTACGAGCAGTACTTC. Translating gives CASSLVRGLYEQYF.

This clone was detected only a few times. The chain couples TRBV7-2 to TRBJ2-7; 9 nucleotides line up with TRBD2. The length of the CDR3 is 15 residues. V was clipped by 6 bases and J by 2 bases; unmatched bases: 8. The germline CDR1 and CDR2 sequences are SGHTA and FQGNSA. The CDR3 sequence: CASRAQGGGAYEQYF. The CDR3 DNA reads TGTGCCAGCAGGGCACAGGGCGGGGGGGCCTACGAGCAGTACTTC.

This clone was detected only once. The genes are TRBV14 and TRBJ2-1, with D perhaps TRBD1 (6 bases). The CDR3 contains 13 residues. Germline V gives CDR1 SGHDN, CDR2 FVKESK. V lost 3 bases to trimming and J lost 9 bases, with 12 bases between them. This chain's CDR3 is CASSQNRVGEQFF. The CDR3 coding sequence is TGTGCCAGCAGCCAGAACAGGGTGGGTGAGCAGTTCTTC.

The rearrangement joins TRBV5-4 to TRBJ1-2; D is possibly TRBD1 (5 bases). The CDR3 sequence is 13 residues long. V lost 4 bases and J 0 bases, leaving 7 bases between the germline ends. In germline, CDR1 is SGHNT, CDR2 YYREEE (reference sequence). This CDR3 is CASSPTANYGYTF. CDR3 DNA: TGTGCCAGCAGCCCGACAGCTAACTATGGCTACACCTTC. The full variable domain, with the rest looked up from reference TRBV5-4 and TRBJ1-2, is ETGVTQSPTHLIKTRGQQVTLRCSSQSGHNTVSWYQQALGQGPQFIFQYYREEENGRGNFPPRFSGLQFPNYSSELNVNALELDDSALYLCASSPTANYGYTFGSGTRLTVV.

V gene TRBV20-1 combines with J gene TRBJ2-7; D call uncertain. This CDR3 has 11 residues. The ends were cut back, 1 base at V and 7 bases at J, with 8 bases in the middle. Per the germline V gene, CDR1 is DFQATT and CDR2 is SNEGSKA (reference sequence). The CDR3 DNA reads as TGCAGTGCTAGAGCACCCGAGGAGCAGTACTTC. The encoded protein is CSARAPEEQYF.

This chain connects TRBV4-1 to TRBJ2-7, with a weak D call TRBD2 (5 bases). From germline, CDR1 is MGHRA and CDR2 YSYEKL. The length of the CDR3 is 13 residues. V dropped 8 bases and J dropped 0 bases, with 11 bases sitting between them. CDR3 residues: CASSGLFSYEQYF. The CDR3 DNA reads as TGCGCCAGCTCGGGGTTATTCTCCTACGAGCAGTACTTC.

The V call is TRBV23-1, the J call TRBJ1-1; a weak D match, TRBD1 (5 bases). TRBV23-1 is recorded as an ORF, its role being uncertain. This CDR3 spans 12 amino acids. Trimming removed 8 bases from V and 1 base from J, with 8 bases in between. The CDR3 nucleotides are TGCGCCAGCGGGAGGGGGAACACTGAAGCTTTCTTT. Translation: CASGRGNTEAFF.

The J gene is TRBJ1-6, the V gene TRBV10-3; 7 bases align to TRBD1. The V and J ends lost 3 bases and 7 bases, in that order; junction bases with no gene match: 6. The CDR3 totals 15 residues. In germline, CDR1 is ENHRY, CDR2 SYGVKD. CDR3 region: CAISDSGTENSPLHF. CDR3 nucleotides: TGTGCCATCAGTGATTCCGGGACAGAAAATTCACCCCTCCACTTT.